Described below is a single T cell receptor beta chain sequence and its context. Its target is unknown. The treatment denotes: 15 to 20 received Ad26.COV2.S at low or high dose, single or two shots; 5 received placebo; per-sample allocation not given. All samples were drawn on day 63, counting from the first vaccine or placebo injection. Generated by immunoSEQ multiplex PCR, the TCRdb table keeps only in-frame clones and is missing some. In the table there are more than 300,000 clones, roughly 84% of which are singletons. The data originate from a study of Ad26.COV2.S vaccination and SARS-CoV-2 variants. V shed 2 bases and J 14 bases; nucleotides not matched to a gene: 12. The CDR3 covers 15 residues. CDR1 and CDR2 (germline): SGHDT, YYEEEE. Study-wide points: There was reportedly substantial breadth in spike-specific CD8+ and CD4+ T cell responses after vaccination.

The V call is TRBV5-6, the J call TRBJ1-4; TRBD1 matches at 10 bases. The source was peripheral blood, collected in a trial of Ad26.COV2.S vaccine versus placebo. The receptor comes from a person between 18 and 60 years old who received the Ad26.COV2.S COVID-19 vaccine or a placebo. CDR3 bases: TGTGCCAGCAGCTTTAGGGACAGGGGAAGAGTAAGTCTGTTTTTT. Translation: CASSFRDRGRVSLFF.